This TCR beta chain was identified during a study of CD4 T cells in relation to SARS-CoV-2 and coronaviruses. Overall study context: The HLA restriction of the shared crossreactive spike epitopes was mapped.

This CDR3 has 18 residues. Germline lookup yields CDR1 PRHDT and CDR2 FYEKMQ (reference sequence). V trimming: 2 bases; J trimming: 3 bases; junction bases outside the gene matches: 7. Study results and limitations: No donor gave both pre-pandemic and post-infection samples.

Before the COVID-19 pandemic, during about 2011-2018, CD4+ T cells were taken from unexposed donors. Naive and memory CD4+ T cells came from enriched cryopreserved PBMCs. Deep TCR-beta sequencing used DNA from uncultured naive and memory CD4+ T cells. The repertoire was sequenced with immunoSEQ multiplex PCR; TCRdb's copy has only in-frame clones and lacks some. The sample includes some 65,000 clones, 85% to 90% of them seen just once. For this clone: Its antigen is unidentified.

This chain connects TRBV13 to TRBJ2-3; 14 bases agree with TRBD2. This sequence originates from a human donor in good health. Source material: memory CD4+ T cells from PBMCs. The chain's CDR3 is CASSLLGLAGALTDTQYF. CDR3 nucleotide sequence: TGTGCCAGCAGCTTATTGGGACTAGCGGGAGCTTTGACAGATACGCAGTATTTT.